These T cell receptor beta chains were read from a single sample in a study of breast tumors, draining lymph nodes, adjacent tissues. TCRdb independently ran MiXCR on the multiplex PCR reads; one entry per CDR3 protein. The sample holds about 20,000 distinct CDR3 sequences, 32% seen once. Sequenced: breast tumor tissue. The receptors were sampled from a female donor with breast cancer. Some clones in this sample may be carry-over from other donors' samples. Each CDR3 is given without its conserved first and last residue.

V,J,CDR3
TRBV28,TRBJ1-2,ASSLLYQFYGYT
TRBV15,TRBJ1-1,ATSREGRNTEAC
TRBV4-3,TRBJ1-5,ASSQEYGNQPQH
TRBV19,TRBJ2-2,ASRLAGGNTGELF
TRBV6-5,TRBJ1-2,ASRKDRDYGYT
TRBV11-2,TRBJ1-5,ASSQRTTGSNQPQH
TRBV6-2/TRBV6-3,TRBJ2-6,ASSYKAHRFSGANVLT
TRBV30,TRBJ1-5,AWTRGSNQPQH
TRBV10-1,TRBJ2-1,ASSETGTSGNCNEQF
TRBV5-1,TRBJ2-1,ASGGYRDQSSYNEQF
TRBV4-3,TRBJ1-3,ASSQDRTGGNTIY
TRBV19,TRBJ2-7,ASSRTGTGSAHEQY
TRBV28,TRBJ2-3,ASSSRLGEEDTQY
TRBV7-9,TRBJ2-1,ASSFVAGTGNNEQF
TRBV20-1,TRBJ2-3,SVWTSGSGSSTDTQY
TRBV5-5,TRBJ1-4,ASSQTGRGAKLF
TRBV4-3,TRBJ2-5,ASSQETGGGETQY
TRBV30,TRBJ2-1,AWRGSSSYNEQF
TRBV5-1,TRBJ2-7,ASSLEGAAYGQY
TRBV24-1,TRBJ2-1,ATSDFRGYNEQF
TRBV10-3,TRBJ2-2,AISESPGTGRGTGELF
TRBV11-2,TRBJ2-3,ASSPTTGGTNTQY
TRBV20-1,TRBJ2-3,SAKIAGGRNTQY
TRBV20-1,TRBJ1-2,SATNRLLNYGYT
TRBV2,TRBJ2-7,ASSGTRVACEQY
TRBV25-1,TRBJ2-7,ASSETQGSSYEQY
TRBV11-1,TRBJ2-7,ASSLGLAGVYEQY
TRBV3-1,TRBJ1-2,ASSQARGTGYGYT
TRBV4-3,TRBJ2-2,ASSQLNTGELF
TRBV10-1,TRBJ1-5,ASSESKGVQPQH
TRBV2,TRBJ2-3,ANLQDRGSGGDTQY
TRBV18,TRBJ2-2,ASSLDTPWTGELF
TRBV2,TRBJ2-3,ASSEIQGATDTQY
TRBV6-1,TRBJ2-7,ASSETPSYEQY
TRBV27,TRBJ1-2,ASSTLIGQGDYGYT
TRBV7-9,TRBJ2-7,ASGRVYEQY
TRBV5-6,TRBJ1-2,ASSLANYGYT